This T cell receptor beta chain was sequenced for a study of post-analysis software for immune sequencing data. Study-level findings and limits: Comparison of patients with controls showed five or six TRBV segments more frequent in patients, TRBV5-6, TRBV5-1 and TRBV20-1 among them.

Built from TCR beta cDNA, the libraries had unique molecular identifiers in them. Each CDR3 protein is one row after TCRdb ran MiXCR on the PCR reads. The repertoire holds under 900,000 distinct CDR3 sequences, with 53% as singletons. Turning to this clonotype: Its antigen remains unidentified.

The length of the CDR3 is 15 residues. CDR1 and CDR2 from the germline V gene are MGHRA and YSYEKL. Trimming took 3 bases from V and 0 from J, leaving 9 bases between them. The sequenced sample was blood. V usage is TRBV4-1 and J usage is TRBJ1-5; D gene unclear. This receptor was identified in a girl aged 5-17 years with multiple sclerosis. CDR3 amino acids: CASSQTGDSNQPQHF. The CDR3 DNA sequence: TGCGCCAGCAGCCAGACGGGAGATAGCAATCAGCCCCAGCATTTT.